This entry features one TCR beta chain sequence. Its antigen is not known. The sample is drawn from a study of blood T cells in healthy people across ages. About the study: Per two T cells, about one barcoded beta molecule was captured through template switching.

Primers used in a second PCR of roughly 6 to 11 cycles were a sample-barcoded 5' primer and a J-beta primer mix. Researchers report that each sample yielded at least 2.5 million CDR3-containing paired-end reads. TCRdb analysed the 5' RACE reads with MiXCR anew, one entry per CDR3 protein. The sample lists about 900,000 distinct CDR3 sequences, 55% to 65% seen once, with around 30% in the top ten. Study results and limitations: A strong correlation between TCR beta diversity and naive T cell percentage was seen.

The CDR3 is 16 residues long. Per the germline V gene, CDR1 is DFQATT and CDR2 is SNEGSKA (reference sequence). After removal of 3 bases from V and 5 bases from J, the junction contained 12 bases not matched to a gene. Specimen: blood. The chain combines TRBV20-1 with TRBJ2-3; TRBD2 matches at 9 bases. This clonotype was sampled from a man aged 30 to 39 in good health. CDR3 protein: CSASRWAGGPGDTQYF. Here the CDR3 DNA reads TGCAGTGCTAGCCGATGGGCGGGGGGGCCTGGAGATACGCAGTATTTT.